The 32 T cell receptor beta chains presented below share a single source sample, sequenced in a study of Graves' ophthalmopathy and Graves' hyperthyroidism. RNA transcripts served as template for amplifying TCR beta CDR3 sequences. Scientists carried out first-round RT-PCR using HTBI primers and then a second-round multiplex PCR. Each CDR3 protein is one row after TCRdb ran MiXCR on the multiplex PCR reads. This repertoire shows hundreds of thousands of distinct CDR3 sequences, approximately 22% found once; its top ten account for roughly 7.4%. Sequences were obtained from peripheral blood. The receptors were sampled from a woman between 18 and 29 years old with stable Graves' hyperthyroidism. Some clones in this sample may be carry-over from other donors' samples.

This clonotype showed up many times. The chain is built from TRBV6-1 and TRBJ1-1, with a possible D match to TRBD1 (5 bases). V was shortened by 4 bases and J by 6 bases, with 9 bases between the two germline ends. The CDR3 length is 12 residues. CDR1 is MNHNS and CDR2 is SASEGT in the germline V gene. The CDR3 nucleotides are TGTGCCAGCAGTGCGGACAACTCTGAAGCTTTCTTT. Its translation is CASSADNSEAFF.

This clonotype was seen at least ten times. This chain connects TRBV6-5 to TRBJ1-5; 11 positions match TRBD1. Germline V lookup: CDR1 MNHEY, CDR2 SVGAGI. The CDR3 loop spans 16 amino acids. J lost 4 bases, V lost 5 bases, and 7 bases had no gene match. CDR3: CASSRTGGAGNQPQHF. For the CDR3, the DNA is TGTGCCAGCAGTCGGACAGGGGGCGCCGGGAATCAGCCCCAGCATTTT.

This clonotype was seen at least ten times. V is TRBV10-3 and J is TRBJ1-1, with TRBD1 as a possible D gene (5 bases). V lost 1 base and J 4 bases, leaving 16 bases between the germline ends. This CDR3 region has 16 residues. The germline V gene has CDR1 ENHRY and CDR2 SYGVKD. The CDR3 DNA sequence: TGTGCCATCAGTGAGTTCCGGGGGACGGGATCCACTGAAGCTTTCTTT. It specifies CAISEFRGTGSTEAFF.

This clonotype was seen many times. The chain links TRBV11-1 to TRBJ1-6, with D perhaps TRBD1 (6 bases). Trimming pared 5 bases from V and 8 bases from J, leaving 13 bases between. The CDR3 runs to 14 residues. Germline-derived CDR1 and CDR2 are SGHAT and FQDESV (reference sequence). The CDR3 DNA sequence: TGTGCCAGCAGCCGCCGGGGGGCAGATTCACCCCTCCACTTT. Encoded protein: CASSRRGADSPLHF.

This clonotype was seen at least ten times. This chain connects TRBV12-3 or TRBV12-4 to TRBJ1-2, with 8 bases matching TRBD1. With V trimmed by 6 bases and J by 2 bases, 11 bases remained unmatched. The CDR3 covers 16 residues. CDR3 residues: CASSSLDRGQNYGYTF. In DNA form, the CDR3 reads TGTGCCAGCAGCTCCCTTGACAGGGGACAGAACTATGGCTACACCTTC.

The sample holds a few counts of this clonotype. The V call is TRBV20-1, the J call TRBJ2-4; D is perhaps TRBD2 (5 bases). The V and J ends lost 6 bases and 2 bases respectively, with 17 bases between them. Per the germline V gene, CDR1 is DFQATT and CDR2 is SNEGSKA (reference sequence). The CDR3 runs 15 residues. The CDR3 nucleotides are TGCAGTGCCCTGGAGCTAGCCGTGACCAAAAACATTCAGTACTTC. Its translation is CSALELAVTKNIQYF.

The chain combines TRBV6-5 with TRBJ1-5; D possibly corresponds to TRBD1 (6 bases). The germline gives CDR1 MNHEY, CDR2 SVGAGI. The V gene lost 1 base and the J gene lost 4 bases, with 11 bases spanning the gap. The CDR3 length is 15 residues. The CDR3 protein is CASSYYGQTNQPQHF. CDR3 DNA: TGTGCCAGCAGTTACTACGGACAGACGAATCAGCCCCAGCATTTT.

At least ten counts were recorded for this clonotype. The chain recombines TRBV12-3 or TRBV12-4 with TRBJ1-5; D is possibly TRBD1 (6 bases). The V end was cut by 2 bases, the J end by 10 bases, with 9 bases between. This CDR3 contains 12 residues. DNA for the CDR3: TGTGCCAGCAGTTTACCACAGGGACCCCAGCATTTT. Protein product: CASSLPQGPQHF.

This clonotype was found many times. The genes are TRBV20-1 and TRBJ2-5, with D perhaps matching TRBD2 (6 bases). CDR3 size: 13 residues. Trimming left V 3 bases short and J 2 bases short, with 10 bases between. Germline V gene data show CDR1 as DFQATT and CDR2 as SNEGSKA (reference sequence). CDR3: CSASGSGQETQYF. Here the CDR3 DNA reads TGCAGTGCTAGCGGGAGTGGACAAGAGACCCAGTACTTC.

This clonotype was picked up a small number of times. The chain combines TRBV12-3 or TRBV12-4 with TRBJ1-2, with a weak D call TRBD1 (6 bases). V was shortened by 2 bases and J by 6 bases, with 10 bases between the two germline ends. The CDR3 runs to 13 residues. The DNA for the CDR3 is TGTGCCAGCAGTTTAAGGACAGCGGATGGCTACACCTTC. Translated, it gives CASSLRTADGYTF.

This clonotype appeared many times. This sequence joins TRBV2 and TRBJ1-6; 7 nucleotides agree with TRBD1. This CDR3 has 17 residues. After removal of 6 bases from V and 4 bases from J, the junction contained 12 bases not matched to a gene. Germline assignment: CDR1 SNHLY and CDR2 FYNNEI. CDR3 protein: CASRKRQGIWYNSPLHF. CDR3 coding DNA: TGTGCCAGCAGAAAAAGACAGGGTATCTGGTATAATTCACCCCTCCACTTT.

With regard to this clonotype: Germline and junction disagree at one end, which may indicate a read error. The chain joins TRBV15 to TRBJ1-6, with D hard to call. This CDR3 has 14 amino acids. Germline-derived CDR1 and CDR2 are LNHNV and YYDKDF (reference sequence). The CDR3 loop is CATNRGSYNSPFHF. The CDR3 region has the DNA TGTGCCACCAACAGAGGCTCCTATAATTCACCCTTCCACTTT.

The chain uses TRBV6-1 and TRBJ1-1; D not certain. The CDR3 sequence is 17 residues long. The germline V gene has CDR1 MNHNS and CDR2 SASEGT. Trimming shortened V by 6 bases and J by 0 bases, and 20 bases separated the two germline ends. For the CDR3, the DNA is TGTGCCAGCAGCTCCGCCCGATCGCCGGTGCTGAACACTGAAGCTTTCTTT. Its protein is CASSSARSPVLNTEAFF.

This clonotype came up many times. The rearrangement links TRBV19 to TRBJ2-2, with 7 bases identical to TRBD2. CDR1 is LNHDA, CDR2 SQIVND, per germline (reference sequence). The trim removed 4 bases at V and 4 bases at J, leaving 9 bases unmatched. There are 16 residues in the CDR3. The DNA for the CDR3 is TGTGCCAGTAGTAGGGTAGCGGGCAGTACCACCGGGGAGCTGTTTTTT. This sequence encodes CASSRVAGSTTGELFF.

In the case of this clonotype: Because it lacks the conserved phenylalanine or tryptophan at the end, this CDR3 is likely a read error. The gene calls are TRBV12-3 or TRBV12-4 and TRBJ2-7; D is unclear. The CDR3 is 14 amino acids. V gave up 0 bases and J gave up 1 base, with 7 bases separating them. The CDR3 DNA reads TGTGCCAGCAGTTTAGCGCTAGGGTCCTACGAGCAGTACATC. This encodes CASSLALGSYEQYI.

This clonotype was detected ten times or more. The chain carries TRBV28 and TRBJ2-5; the D gene is possibly TRBD1 (6 bases). The CDR3 totals 13 residues. V was pared by 8 bases and J by 5 bases, with 15 bases between. Per the germline V gene, CDR1 is MDHEN and CDR2 is SYDVKM. This CDR3 is CASYMHQGETQYF. CDR3 sequence (DNA): TGTGCCAGCTATATGCACCAGGGGGAGACCCAGTACTTC.

This clonotype was recorded many times. One end of the junction does not line up with germline, which may come from a read error. CDR3: CASSPGTSGDLKNF. As DNA, the CDR3 is TGTGCCAGCAGTCCCGGGACTAGCGGCGACCTCAAGAACTTC. The rearrangement links TRBV12-3 or TRBV12-4 to TRBJ2-5, with TRBD2 matching over 11 bases. The CDR3 length is 14 residues.

The table lists this clonotype with many counts. The rearrangement links TRBV30 to TRBJ1-5; D unclear. This CDR3 comprises 13 residues. The germline CDR1 and CDR2 sequences are GTSNPN and SVGIG (reference sequence). V gave up 1 base and J gave up 4 bases, with 8 bases separating them. CDR3 amino acids: CAWSGTRNQPQHF. Written as DNA, the CDR3 is TGTGCCTGGAGTGGGACGAGGAATCAGCCCCAGCATTTT.

The rearrangement uses TRBV12-3 or TRBV12-4 and TRBJ2-2; 7 bases line up with TRBD1. Losses at the gene ends were 8 bases for V and 0 bases for J; bases not matched to a gene: 6. The CDR3 is 15 residues long. CDR3: CASSIDRANTGELFF. For the CDR3, the DNA is TGTGCCAGCTCCATAGACAGGGCGAACACCGGGGAGCTGTTTTTT.

This clonotype was counted at least ten times. This chain links TRBV20-1 with TRBJ2-4; D ambiguous. Trimming shortened V by 3 bases and J by 5 bases, and 11 bases separated the two germline ends. Per germline, CDR1 DFQATT and CDR2 SNEGSKA (reference sequence). This CDR3 spans 13 amino acids. The CDR3: CSASSEFQNIQYF. The CDR3 nucleotides are TGCAGTGCTAGTTCCGAGTTCCAAAACATTCAGTACTTC.

This clonotype has ten or more counts. The chain is built from TRBV6-1 and TRBJ1-2, with D unresolved. V was shortened by 4 bases and J by 6 bases, with 12 bases between the two germline ends. This CDR3 region has 13 residues. CDR1 is MNHNS, CDR2 SASEGT, per germline. CDR3: CASSAGRRDGYTF. The DNA for the CDR3 is TGTGCCAGCAGTGCAGGTCGACGAGATGGCTACACCTTC.

With regard to this clonotype: This may be a read error, as it is one base from a much larger clone. V usage is TRBV29-1 and J usage is TRBJ2-7; D is ambiguous. Trimming took off 8 bases at V and 1 base at J, with 9 bases between the two ends. The CDR3 length is 11 residues. From germline, CDR1 is SQVTM and CDR2 ANQGSEA. The CDR3 reads CSLGVSYEQYF. The CDR3 DNA reads as TGCAGCCTTGGGGTTTCCTACGAGCAGTACTTC.

A remark on this clonotype: A much larger clonotype is one base distant, so this may be a read error. CDR3 region: CASSKPQGGYGYTF. In DNA, the CDR3 is TGTGCCAGCAGTAAACCTCAGGGCGGCTATGGCTACACCTTC. The chain combines TRBV6-1 with TRBJ1-2, with D maybe TRBD1 (5 bases). With 5 bases removed from V and 4 bases from J, the gap between germline ends came to 14 bases. The CDR3 length is 14 residues. Germline V gene data show CDR1 as MNHNS and CDR2 as SASEGT.

The gene calls are TRBV19 and TRBJ2-2, with TRBD1 matching over 7 bases. CDR1 and CDR2 (germline): LNHDA, SQIVND (reference sequence). J lost 4 bases, V lost 9 bases, and 11 bases had no gene match. The CDR3 consists of 15 residues. CDR3 amino acids: CASQLTGTATGELFF. For the CDR3, the DNA is TGTGCCAGCCAACTCACCGGGACAGCCACCGGGGAGCTGTTTTTT.

This clonotype has just one count. The V call is TRBV7-9, the J call TRBJ1-1, with 7 bases lining up with TRBD1. Germline values: CDR1 SEHNR, CDR2 FQNEAQ (reference sequence). The CDR3 runs 15 residues. Unmatched junction bases numbered 5, after V lost 2 bases and J lost 2 bases. The CDR3 protein is CASSLRKGANTEAFF. As DNA, the CDR3 is TGTGCCAGCAGCTTAAGGAAGGGGGCCAACACTGAAGCTTTCTTT.

The genes are TRBV2 and TRBJ1-1, with TRBD1 matching over 7 bases. The CDR3 totals 15 residues. CDR1 and CDR2 from the germline V gene are SNHLY and FYNNEI. Trimming removed 4 bases from V and 5 bases from J; junction bases left unmatched: 10. CDR3 DNA: TGTGCCAGCAGTGGGGAGGCAGGGGGAGTAACTGAAGCTTTCTTT. It specifies CASSGEAGGVTEAFF.

This clonotype was seen ten or more times. The chain carries TRBV12-3 or TRBV12-4 and TRBJ1-1, with unresolved D. Deletions cut 6 bases from V and 0 bases from J, with 8 bases between. The CDR3 consists of 13 residues. CDR3 nucleotides: TGTGCCAGCAGACTATCTGTGAACACTGAAGCTTTCTTT. Its translation is CASRLSVNTEAFF.

In its sample, this clonotype was seen many times. The genes are TRBV6-1 and TRBJ1-1; D not certain. Germline V CDR1 and CDR2: MNHNS, SASEGT. The ends were cut back, 1 base at V and 5 bases at J, with 8 bases in the middle. This CDR3 is 13 amino acids long. The CDR3 nucleotides are TGTGCCAGCAGTGAAGGGCCGTGGACTGAAGCTTTCTTT. It is translated as CASSEGPWTEAFF.

This clonotype came up a few times. The chain combines TRBV5-1 with TRBJ2-2; D ambiguous. From germline, CDR1 is SGHRS and CDR2 YFSETQ. The V and J ends lost 1 base and 5 bases respectively, with 12 bases between them. The CDR3 is 15 residues long. As DNA, the CDR3 is TGCGCCAGCAGCTTGTCCGGGCTTGGGACCGGGGAGCTGTTTTTT. Amino acids: CASSLSGLGTGELFF. Complete variable domain (other parts from reference TRBV5-1 and TRBJ2-2): KAGVTQTPRYLIKTRGQQVTLSCSPISGHRSVSWYQQTPGQGLQFLFEYFSETQRNKGNFPGRFSGRQFSNSRSEMNVSTLELGDSALYLCASSLSGLGTGELFFGEGSRLTVL.

This clonotype was seen many times. The V and J genes are TRBV15 and TRBJ2-5; no reliable D call. V gave up 0 bases and J gave up 5 bases, with 10 bases separating them. The V gene's germline CDR1 is LNHNV and CDR2 YYDKDF (reference sequence). The CDR3 has 14 residues. This CDR3 reads CATSRDLGSETQYF. CDR3 in DNA: TGTGCCACCAGCAGAGATTTGGGATCGGAGACCCAGTACTTC.

This clonotype was detected many times. The V call is TRBV6-1, the J call TRBJ1-3, with D unresolved. The CDR3 contains 10 residues. Trimming took off 6 bases at V and 4 bases at J, with 1 base between the two ends. Looked up from germline, CDR1 is MNHNS and CDR2 is SASEGT. CDR3 coding DNA: TGTGCCAGCAGCGGAAACACCATATATTTT. Amino acids: CASSGNTIYF.

This clonotype has just a few counts. The chain employs TRBV6-1 and TRBJ2-4, with D possibly matching TRBD1 (6 bases). V was trimmed by 6 bases and J by 1 base, leaving 16 bases between them. The CDR3 extends over 16 amino acids. The germline CDR1 and CDR2 sequences are MNHNS and SASEGT. Written as DNA, the CDR3 is TGTGCCAGCAGCACCCAGGGGCAGGGGGCCAAAAACATTCAGTACTTC. It is translated as CASSTQGQGAKNIQYF.